This is a list of T cell receptor beta chains from one sample in a study of Ad26.COV2.S vaccination and SARS-CoV-2 variants. The data were produced by immunoSEQ multiplex PCR, yet TCRdb's version contains in-frame clones alone and is incomplete. This sample carries 350,000 to 450,000 clones, around 83% of them seen once, and the ten largest clones take roughly 3.5%. Sequenced here: peripheral blood, sampled in a trial of Ad26.COV2.S vaccine versus placebo. These receptors came from a person between 18 and 65 years old who received the Ad26.COV2.S COVID-19 vaccine or a placebo. CDR3s include the opening cysteine and the closing phenylalanine or tryptophan. Each record gives: D gene, J gene, clone size, V gene, CDR3 DNA, CDR3 protein. The D gene is left open where the match is weak. The listing skips clone size in some rows; elsewhere it reads once, few, many or a size class.

>-|TRBJ2-7|-|TRBV3-1/TRBV3-2
TGTGCCAGCAGCGTCGCCCTAGGGGACGAGCAGTACTTC
CASSVALGDEQYF
>-|TRBJ1-3|few|TRBV5-5
TGTGCCAGCAGCTTGAGATCAGGAAACTCTGGAAACACCATATATTTT
CASSLRSGNSGNTIYF
>TRBD1|TRBJ1-6|few|TRBV5-1
TGCGCCAGCAGCTACGGACAGGGCGATTCACCCCTCCACTTT
CASSYGQGDSPLHF
>-|TRBJ1-6|-|TRBV10-3
TGTGCCATCAGCCAGCTTAATAATTCACCCCTCCACTTT
CAISQLNNSPLHF
>-|TRBJ2-7|once|TRBV6-5
TGTGCCAGCACGTTCTCGGGGATTTACGGATACGAGCAGTACTTC
CASTFSGIYGYEQYF
>-|TRBJ2-7|-|TRBV4-1
TGCGCCAGCAGCCAAGATAAGTCCCCCTACTACGAGCAGTACTTC
CASSQDKSPYYEQYF
>-|TRBJ2-3|once|TRBV3-1/TRBV3-2
TGTGCCCGAAAAGGGGTCCCAGATACGCAGTATTTT
CARKGVPDTQYF
>-|TRBJ2-4|-|TRBV2
TGTGCCAGCAGGACAAGTCTAGCGGCCAAAAACATTCAGTACTTC
CASRTSLAAKNIQYF
>-|TRBJ2-1|-|TRBV30
TGTGCCTGGAGCCTACAAAGAGGTTCTGAGCAGTTCTTC
CAWSLQRGSEQFF
>-|TRBJ2-5|-|TRBV5-4
TGTGCCAGCAGCTTGGCCATCGGTGGGTCAGGCGAGGAGACCCAGTACTTC
CASSLAIGGSGEETQYF
>-|TRBJ2-5|-|TRBV27
TGTGCCAGCAGTAGGGTATCTCGGGAGACCCAGTACTTC
CASSRVSRETQYF
>-|TRBJ2-6|-|TRBV28
TGTGTCAGCAGTTTAGTGGAGGGATCTGGGGCCAACGTCCTGACTTTC
CVSSLVEGSGANVLTF
>TRBD1|TRBJ2-5|-|TRBV7-2
TGTGCCAGCAGCTTAGCGACAGGGGGCGGGGAGACCCAGTACTTC
CASSLATGGGETQYF
>-|TRBJ2-5|once|TRBV15
TGTGCCACGGGGCTGGGGGGCCAAGAGACCCAGTACTTC
CATGLGGQETQYF
>TRBD1|TRBJ2-5|-|TRBV7-9
TGTGCCAGCAGCTCGACAGGGAAGTATGGAGAGACCCAGTACTTC
CASSSTGKYGETQYF
>-|TRBJ2-3|-|TRBV7-7
TGTGCTAGCAGCCCAACCGGGGGAGATACGCAGTATTTT
CASSPTGGDTQYF
>-|TRBJ1-1|-|TRBV9
TGTGCCAGCAGCGTAGATGGGGATTGGAGCACTGAAGCTTTCTTT
CASSVDGDWSTEAFF
>-|TRBJ2-3|once|TRBV6-5
TGTGCCAGCAGTTACTCACTACTAACTACGCAGTATTTT
CASSYSLLTTQYF
>-|TRBJ2-3|-|TRBV5-6
TGTGCCAGCAGCCCCTTGGACAGGCTCGTCGCGGGGGATACGCAGTATTTT
CASSPLDRLVAGDTQYF
>-|TRBJ2-5|-|TRBV3-1/TRBV3-2
TGTGCCAGCAGCCGGGGCCAAGAGACCCAGTACTTC
CASSRGQETQYF
>-|TRBJ1-1|once|TRBV4-3
TGCGCCAGCAGCAAAGCCCGCAGTTACACTGAAGCTTTCTTT
CASSKARSYTEAFF
>-|TRBJ1-6|-|TRBV4-3
TGCGCCAGCAGCCAAGGAAACTTATCACCCCTCCACTTT
CASSQGNLSPLHF
>-|TRBJ1-5|-|TRBV6-5
TGTGCCAGCAGCCAGACATATTATAGCAATCAGCCCCAGCATTTT
CASSQTYYSNQPQHF
>TRBD1|TRBJ1-1|-|TRBV5-4
TGTGCCAGCAGTTCGGACAGGGGCACTGAAGCTTTCTTT
CASSSDRGTEAFF
>TRBD2|TRBJ2-7|-|TRBV7-8
TGTGCCAGCAGCTTAGATTCGTACGGCGGGAGGGGGGATTACGAGCAGTACTTC
CASSLDSYGGRGDYEQYF
>-|TRBJ1-2|-|TRBV5-1
TGCGCCAGCAGCTTGGGAAGGGGGGTCGGCTATGGCTACACCTTC
CASSLGRGVGYGYTF